Listed here are 11 T cell receptor beta chains from one sample, sequenced in a study of T cells in Graves' hyperthyroidism and ophthalmopathy. TCR beta CDR3 regions were amplified from RNA transcripts. The TCR CDR3 was amplified in a first-round RT-PCR using the HTBI primer set. MiXCR was run by TCRdb on the multiplex PCR reads, yielding one entry per CDR3 protein. This sample has approximately 500,000 distinct CDR3 sequences, with roughly 50% found just once. Material: peripheral blood or thyroid tissue (not recorded which). These receptors were obtained from a woman under 30 with Graves' hyperthyroidism.

Many counts were recorded for this clonotype. The chain uses TRBV12-3 or TRBV12-4 and TRBJ2-7; D is tentatively TRBD1 or TRBD2 (5 bases each). V dropped 3 bases and J dropped 4 bases, with 13 bases sitting between them. This CDR3 contains 14 residues. CDR3 sequence reads: CASSLRGDGYEQYF. As DNA, the CDR3 is TGTGCCAGCAGTTTGCGAGGGGACGGGTACGAGCAGTACTTC.

The V gene is TRBV2, the J gene TRBJ1-2; perhaps TRBD1 as D (6 bases). Germline CDR1 and CDR2: SNHLY and FYNNEI. Trimming shortened V by 7 bases and J by 6 bases, and 21 bases separated the two germline ends. The CDR3 has 15 residues. The CDR3 DNA sequence: TGTGCCAGCATTAGACGGGGGGCGCAGGCGAATGGCTACACCTTC. Encoded protein: CASIRRGAQANGYTF.

This clonotype was found many times. The chain carries TRBV7-2 and TRBJ1-2, with a weak D call TRBD1 (6 bases). Between the trimmed V and J ends, which lost 5 bases and 8 bases, there was a span of 12 bases. CDR1 SGHTA and CDR2 FQGNSA come from the germline V gene. This CDR3 has 12 residues. Here the CDR3 DNA reads TGTGCCAGCAGCATACAGGGTTACGGCTACACCTTC. Translation: CASSIQGYGYTF.

In the case of this clonotype: A junction end diverges from the germline sequence, so it may reflect a read error. The chain couples TRBV10-3 to TRBJ1-2; 8 bases map to TRBD1. The CDR3 spans 19 residues. Germline V gene lookup returns CDR1 ENHRY and CDR2 SYGVKD. CDR3 DNA sequence: TGTGCCACCAGTGGACCCACTGATGTAGCGGGCAGGGGGCCTCACGGCTACACCTTC. Amino acid sequence: CATSGPTDVAGRGPHGYTF.

The chain joins TRBV11-2 to TRBJ2-7, with 7 bases that match TRBD1. Per the germline V gene, CDR1 is SGHAT and CDR2 is FQNNGV. The J segment lost 7 bases and the V segment lost 5 bases, leaving 11 bases of the junction unmatched. The CDR3 contains 14 residues. The CDR3 DNA reads as TGTGCCAGCAGCGGAGAGGGGGCGTTCCGGGAGCAGTACTTC. It translates to CASSGEGAFREQYF.

The rearrangement links TRBV15 to TRBJ1-2; weak D call: TRBD1 (5 bases). Trimming left V 2 bases short and J 3 bases short, with 10 bases between. The length of the CDR3 is 14 residues. Germline V CDR1 and CDR2: LNHNV, YYDKDF (reference sequence). The DNA of the CDR3 is TGTGCCACCAGCAGACTTCAGGGAGACTATGGCTACACCTTC. Amino acid sequence: CATSRLQGDYGYTF.

This chain connects TRBV13 to TRBJ2-3; D not certain. V lost 7 bases and J lost 0, with 8 bases in between. Germline V gene lookup returns CDR1 PRHDT and CDR2 FYEKMQ (reference sequence). The CDR3 loop spans 13 amino acids. CDR3 DNA sequence: TGTGCCAGCATTCGGAAAAGCACAGATACGCAGTATTTT. It translates to CASIRKSTDTQYF. Variable domain in full (rest from reference TRBV13 and TRBJ2-3): AAGVIQSPRHLIKEKRETATLKCYPIPRHDTVYWYQQGPGQDPQFLISFYEKMQSDKGSIPDRFSAQQFSDYHSELNMSSLELGDSALYFCASIRKSTDTQYFGPGTRLTVL.

This clonotype was detected ten times or more. The rearrangement uses TRBV7-9 and TRBJ1-2; D is uncertain. Germline CDR1 and CDR2: SEHNR and FQNEAQ (reference sequence). The ends were cut back, 4 bases at V and 6 bases at J, with 12 bases in the middle. The CDR3 extends over 13 amino acids. CDR3 in DNA: TGTGCCAGCAGCTCCCATTTAGACGATGGCTACACCTTC. Residues: CASSSHLDDGYTF.

The chain employs TRBV15 and TRBJ2-5; 8 positions match TRBD1. The germline CDR1 and CDR2 sequences are LNHNV and YYDKDF (reference sequence). CDR3 length: 16 residues. V lost 1 base and J lost 2; bases outside the gene matches: 6. The CDR3 region is CATSRAQGAIQETQYF. Here the CDR3 DNA reads TGTGCCACCAGCAGAGCCCAGGGGGCGATTCAAGAGACCCAGTACTTC.

This clonotype was seen repeatedly, ten times or more. The chain has TRBV20-1 and TRBJ1-5, with D possibly TRBD1 on 5 matching bases. The V gene's germline CDR1 is DFQATT and CDR2 SNEGSKA (reference sequence). V lost 6 bases, J lost 2 bases, and 11 bases lay in between. The CDR3 consists of 13 residues. The CDR3 protein is CSANVGGNQPQHF. CDR3 coding DNA: TGCAGTGCAAATGTGGGGGGCAATCAGCCCCAGCATTTT.

The sample holds one count of this clonotype. The V and J genes are TRBV6-1 and TRBJ2-5; D may be TRBD2 (5 bases). The length of the CDR3 is 15 residues. Germline V gene data show CDR1 as MNHNS and CDR2 as SASEGT. Trimming removed 5 bases at V and 2 bases at J, with 15 bases between. The CDR3 reads CASSPNPGVQETQYF. The CDR3 nucleotides read TGTGCCAGCAGTCCCAACCCCGGGGTTCAAGAGACCCAGTACTTC.